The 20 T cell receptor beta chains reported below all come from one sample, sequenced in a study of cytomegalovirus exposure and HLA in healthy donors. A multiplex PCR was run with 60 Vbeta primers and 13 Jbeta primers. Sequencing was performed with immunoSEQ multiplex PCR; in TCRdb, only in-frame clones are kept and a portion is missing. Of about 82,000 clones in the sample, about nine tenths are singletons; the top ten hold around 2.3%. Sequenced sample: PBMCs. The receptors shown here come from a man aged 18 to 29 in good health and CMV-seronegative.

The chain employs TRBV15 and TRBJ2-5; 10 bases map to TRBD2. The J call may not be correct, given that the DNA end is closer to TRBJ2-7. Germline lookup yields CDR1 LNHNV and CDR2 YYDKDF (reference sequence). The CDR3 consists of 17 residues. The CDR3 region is CATSRGTGSGGPYEQYF. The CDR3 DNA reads TGTGCCACCAGCAGAGGGACGGGTAGCGGGGGGCCCTACGAGCAGTACTTC.

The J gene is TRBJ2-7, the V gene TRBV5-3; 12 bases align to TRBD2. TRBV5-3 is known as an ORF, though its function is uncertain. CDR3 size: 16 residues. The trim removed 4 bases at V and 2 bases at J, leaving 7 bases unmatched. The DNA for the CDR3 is TGTGCCAGAAGCATCCCGGGACTAGCGGGTGCCTACGAGCAGTACTTC. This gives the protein CARSIPGLAGAYEQYF.

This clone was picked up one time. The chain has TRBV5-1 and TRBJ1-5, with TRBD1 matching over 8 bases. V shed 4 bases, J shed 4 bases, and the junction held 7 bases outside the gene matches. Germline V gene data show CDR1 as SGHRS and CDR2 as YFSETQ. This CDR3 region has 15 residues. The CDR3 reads CASSPGTGQNQPQHF. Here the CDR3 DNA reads TGCGCCAGCAGCCCCGGGACAGGACAAAATCAGCCCCAGCATTTT.

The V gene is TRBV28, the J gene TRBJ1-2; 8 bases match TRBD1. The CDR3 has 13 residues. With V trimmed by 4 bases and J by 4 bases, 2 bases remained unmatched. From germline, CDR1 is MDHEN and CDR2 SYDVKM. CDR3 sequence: CASSSGQVYGYTF. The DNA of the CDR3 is TGTGCCAGCAGTTCGGGACAGGTCTATGGCTACACCTTC.

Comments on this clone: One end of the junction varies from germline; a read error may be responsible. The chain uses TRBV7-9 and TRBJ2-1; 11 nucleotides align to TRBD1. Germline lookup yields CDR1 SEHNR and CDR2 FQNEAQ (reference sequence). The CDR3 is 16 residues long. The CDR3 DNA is TGTTCCAGCAGCTTAACGATCGGGACAGGGGGCAATGAGCAGTTCTTC. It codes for CSSSLTIGTGGNEQFF.

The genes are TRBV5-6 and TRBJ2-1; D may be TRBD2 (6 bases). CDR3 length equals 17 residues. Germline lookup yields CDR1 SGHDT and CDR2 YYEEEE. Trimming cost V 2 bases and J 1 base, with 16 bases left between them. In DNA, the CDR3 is TGTGCCAGCAGCTTTGGTCTCCGGGGGAAGTCCTACAATGAGCAGTTCTTC. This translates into CASSFGLRGKSYNEQFF.

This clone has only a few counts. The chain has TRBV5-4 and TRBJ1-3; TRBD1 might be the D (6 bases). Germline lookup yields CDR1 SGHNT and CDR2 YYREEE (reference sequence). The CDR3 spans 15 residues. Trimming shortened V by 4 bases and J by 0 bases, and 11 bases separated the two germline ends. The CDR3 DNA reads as TGTGCCAGCAGCCTAGGGACACTCTCTGGAAACACCATATATTTT. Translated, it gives CASSLGTLSGNTIYF.

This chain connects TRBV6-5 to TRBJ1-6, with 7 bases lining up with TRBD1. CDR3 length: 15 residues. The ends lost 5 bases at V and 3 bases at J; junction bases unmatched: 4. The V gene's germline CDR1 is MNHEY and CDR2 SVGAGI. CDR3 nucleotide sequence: TGTGCCAGCAGTAGGGACAGCATCTATAATTCACCCCTCCACTTT. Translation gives CASSRDSIYNSPLHF.

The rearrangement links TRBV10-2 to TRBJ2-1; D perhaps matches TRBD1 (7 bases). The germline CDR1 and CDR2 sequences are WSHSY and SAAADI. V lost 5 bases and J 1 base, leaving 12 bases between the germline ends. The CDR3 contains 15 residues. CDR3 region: CASSPQGGSYNEQFF. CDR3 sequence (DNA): TGCGCCAGCAGTCCGCAGGGGGGTTCCTACAATGAGCAGTTCTTC.

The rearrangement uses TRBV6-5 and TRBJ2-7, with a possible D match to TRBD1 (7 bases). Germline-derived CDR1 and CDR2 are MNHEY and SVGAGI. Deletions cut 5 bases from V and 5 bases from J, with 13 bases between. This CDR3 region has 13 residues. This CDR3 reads CASSPRGDNEQYF. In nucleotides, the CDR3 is TGTGCCAGCAGTCCCAGGGGGGACAACGAGCAGTACTTC.

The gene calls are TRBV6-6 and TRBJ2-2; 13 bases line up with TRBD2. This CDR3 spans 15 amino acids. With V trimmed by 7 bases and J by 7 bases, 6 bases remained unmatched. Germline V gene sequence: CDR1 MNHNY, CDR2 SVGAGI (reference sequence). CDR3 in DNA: TGTGCCAGCATTTCTGGGACTAGCGGGGTCGGGGAGCTGTTTTTT. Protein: CASISGTSGVGELFF.

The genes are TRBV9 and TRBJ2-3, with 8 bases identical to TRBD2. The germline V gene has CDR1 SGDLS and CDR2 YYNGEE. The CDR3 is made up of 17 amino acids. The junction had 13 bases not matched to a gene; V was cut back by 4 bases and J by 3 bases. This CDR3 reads CASSPRDQRGTTDTQYF. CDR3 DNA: TGTGCCAGCAGCCCACGGGACCAGCGGGGGACGACAGATACGCAGTATTTT.

The CDR3 DNA reads as TGTGCCAGTACACGATCCAGCTCCTACAATGAGCAGTTCTTC. This codes for CASTRSSSYNEQFF. This rearrangement joins TRBV19 to TRBJ2-1; D uncertain. This CDR3 is 14 amino acids long. Per germline, CDR1 LNHDA and CDR2 SQIVND (reference sequence). V gave up 7 bases and J gave up 0 bases, with 10 bases separating them.

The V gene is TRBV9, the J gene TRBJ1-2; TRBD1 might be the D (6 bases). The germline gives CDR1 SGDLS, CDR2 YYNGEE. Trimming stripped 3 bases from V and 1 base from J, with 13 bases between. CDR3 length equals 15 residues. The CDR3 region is CASSEPSQGNYGYTF. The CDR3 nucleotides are TGTGCCAGCAGCGAACCCTCACAGGGTAACTATGGCTACACCTTC.

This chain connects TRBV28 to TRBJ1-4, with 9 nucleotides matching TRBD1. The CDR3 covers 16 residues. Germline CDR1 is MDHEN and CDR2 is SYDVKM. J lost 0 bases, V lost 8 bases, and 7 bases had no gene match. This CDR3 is CASRGQGNPTNEKLFF. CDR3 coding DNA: TGTGCCAGCCGCGGACAGGGGAATCCAACTAATGAAAAACTGTTTTTT.

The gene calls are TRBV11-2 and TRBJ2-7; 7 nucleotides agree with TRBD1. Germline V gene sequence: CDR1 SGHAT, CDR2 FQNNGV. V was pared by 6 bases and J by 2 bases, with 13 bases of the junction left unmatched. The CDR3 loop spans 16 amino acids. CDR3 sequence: CASSWSGGGLAYEQYF. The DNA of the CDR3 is TGTGCCAGCAGTTGGTCAGGGGGTGGGCTTGCCTACGAGCAGTACTTC.

The chain's CDR3 is CASIRAGGRNTIYF. CDR3 in DNA: TGTGCCAGCATCCGCGCAGGGGGGAGGAACACCATATATTTT. V is TRBV28 and J is TRBJ1-3; 7 bases line up with TRBD1. The J segment lost 7 bases and the V segment lost 7 bases, leaving 10 bases of the junction unmatched. The CDR3 has 14 residues. The germline CDR1 and CDR2 sequences are MDHEN and SYDVKM.

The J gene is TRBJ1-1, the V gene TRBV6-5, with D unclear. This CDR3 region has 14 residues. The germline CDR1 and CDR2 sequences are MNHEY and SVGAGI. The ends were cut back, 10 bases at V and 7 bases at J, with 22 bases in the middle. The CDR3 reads CATSRVRVRREAFF. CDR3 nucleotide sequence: TGTGCCACCTCCCGAGTGCGAGTCCGTCGTGAAGCTTTCTTT.

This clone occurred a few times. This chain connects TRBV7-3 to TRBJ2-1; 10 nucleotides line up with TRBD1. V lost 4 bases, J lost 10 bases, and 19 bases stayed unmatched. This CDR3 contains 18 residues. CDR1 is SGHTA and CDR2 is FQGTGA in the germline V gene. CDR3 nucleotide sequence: TGTGCCAGCAGCTCGTCCCCCCCCCGGGACAGGGGTCCCGCCGAGCAGTTCTTC. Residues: CASSSSPPRDRGPAEQFF. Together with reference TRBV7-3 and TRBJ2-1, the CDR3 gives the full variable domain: GAGVSQTPSNKVTEKGKYVELRCDPISGHTALYWYRQSLGQGPEFLIYFQGTGAADDSGLPNDRFFAVRPEGSVSTLKIQRTERGDSAVYLCASSSSPPRDRGPAEQFFGPGTRLTVL.

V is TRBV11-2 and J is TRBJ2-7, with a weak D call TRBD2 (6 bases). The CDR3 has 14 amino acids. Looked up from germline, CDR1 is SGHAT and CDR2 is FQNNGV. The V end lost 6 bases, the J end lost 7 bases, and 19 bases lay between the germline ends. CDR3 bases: TGTGCCAGCAGTCCTGTGGCGGGACCTCGGGAGCAGTACTTC. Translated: CASSPVAGPREQYF.